This TCR beta chain was found in a study of OX40 agonist ivuxolimab in advanced cancers. About the research overall: Intravenous ivuxolimab at 0.01 to 10 mg/kg was given to patients every 2 weeks.

Findings and caveats of the study: Clonal expansion from baseline to week 6 occurred in both CD4+ and CD8+ T cells. Mean expanded clone counts were higher in CD8+ than CD4+ T cells.

As to this clone: As yet, its antigen is unknown.

The table came from immunoSEQ multiplex PCR; TCRdb's copy has only in-frame clones and leaves some out. In the table there are about 28,000 clones, approximately 84% of which are singletons. Trimming cost V 0 bases and J 7 bases, with 16 bases left between them. Germline values: CDR1 SGHAT, CDR2 FQNNGV. CDR3 length: 15 residues. The chain has TRBV11-2 and TRBJ2-7, with D unresolved. The source is an adult with an advanced solid tumor such as melanoma, head and neck, liver or kidney cancer. The sample in question was CD4+ or CD8+ T cells sorted from blood, obtained in a trial of the OX40 agonist ivuxolimab. In nucleotides, the CDR3 is TGTGCCAGCAGCTTAGAAGGTCCCCCGGCAATGGAGCAGTACTTC. Translating it yields CASSLEGPPAMEQYF.